This T cell receptor beta chain was obtained from a study of T cell responses to AZD1222 COVID-19 vaccine (dated by TCRdb to the early 2020s). Broadly, across the study: AZD1222 recipients given second doses at about 4 weeks or at about 12 weeks were pooled, since spike-specific TCR depth and breadth were not found to differ between the two schedules. A total of more than 230 trial participants underwent TCR sequencing, of whom 200 to 220 had received two doses of AZD1222 and about 26 had received two doses of the MenACWY control vaccine. Trial participants were enrolled by age into 18-55, 56-69 and 70-plus year subgroups, with around 150, 28 and 57 TCR-sequenced participants respectively. Broad study findings and their caveats: Participants were mostly white British and included more females than males, and it was suggested by the authors that clonal diversity may have been underestimated. Epitopes outside the regions mutated in the B.1.351 and B.1.1.7 variants were reportedly recognized by nearly half of the unique spike-specific TCRs. Because no day 14 peak-response samples were available, repertoires were characterized only after the peak T cell response. In the small 56-69-year group, the increase in depth fell short of significance, most likely because of low power. Conclusions about previously exposed vaccinees are limited because only five to seven AZD1222 recipients were SARS-CoV-2 seropositive at baseline. CD4 TCRs associated with the vaccine covered the entire spike protein, and the dominant responses were in regions 160-218 and 743-854. Spike-specific TCR breadth and depth rose significantly after two AZD1222 doses compared with day 0 and with MenACWY recipients.

The CDR3 regions of human TCRbeta chains were subjected to immunosequencing. On the authors' methods: TCRs in the repertoires were compared against a reference library of SARS-CoV-2-specific TCRs that had been generated with the MIRA antigen-specificity platform. Breadth was defined as the fraction of unique TCRs that were SARS-CoV-2-associated, and depth was defined as the fraction of total T cells that were SARS-CoV-2-associated. Using the MIRA data, every spike-specific TCR was mapped to the spike region that the TCR reacted to and assigned to either a CD4 or a CD8 class. Log10-transformed breadth and depth values were compared by one-way ANOVA with Sidak's multiple comparisons tests. TCRdb retrieved this table from immuneACCESS and kept in-frame rearrangements only. Not all clones are present; in checked studies, unresolved V genes account for under half, and no reason is known for the remainder. V, J and clone size are those of that table, while D and trimming were read from the DNA. Within this sample are 100,000 to 120,000 clones, with around 89% of them counted one time only. The biggest ten clones account for 1.5% to 2% of the sample.

This specimen's time point label, per the study, means: baseline before first vaccination. Vaccinee samples were obtained from the UK trials COV001 and COV002, which included a single-blind randomized controlled phase 2/3 trial of AZD1222 (ChAdOx1 nCoV-19) in healthy adults. For TCRbeta chain sequencing, PBMC samples were collected from trial participants at day 0 and at day 28 after the second dose. Comment on this clone: What this receptor recognizes is not known. No clone much larger than this one lies a single base away; base qualities are absent.

Reading from cysteine to phenylalanine, the CDR3 counts 11 amino acids. The entry retains the CDR3 DNA only, 33 bases that are in frame from base 1. From a lookup of the germline V gene (reference sequence), CDR1 and CDR2 are SGHNT and YYREEE. V sheds 7 bases and J sheds 0 bases, leaving 4 bases between their ends. The sequence joins TRBV5-4 to TRBJ1-1; no D gene call is confident. The starting material was peripheral blood, obtained on day 0 of AZD1222 vaccination. The clonotype originates from an adult in good health. The DNA sequence is TGTGCCAGCGTTTTGAACACTGAAGCTTTCTTT. Its amino acids are CASVLNTEAFF.